This T cell receptor (beta chain) was recovered during a study of beta chain features in type 1 diabetes. Study results and caveats: The naive, central memory and Treg TCRB repertoires of patients appeared to be more similar to one another than those of healthy donors. Moderately but significantly shorter TCRB CDR3s were found in Type 1 diabetes patients in all four CD4+ subsets.

Sequenced material consisted of expressed TCRB transcripts (all of the isolated RNA was reverse transcribed). TCRdb's table, derived via immunoSEQ multiplex PCR, lists solely in-frame clones and lacks some. This sample has hundreds of thousands of clones, with over 12% found just once. CD45RO/CCR7/CD25/CD127/CD95/CD27 staining was used to isolate CD4+ naive, central memory, regulatory and stem cell-like memory cells by sorting. Germline V gene lookup returns CDR1 SGHTA and CDR2 FQGNSA. CDR3 length equals 12 residues. Trimming pared 5 bases from V and 7 bases from J, leaving 9 bases between. About this clone itself: Its antigen is as yet unknown.

The TCR was taken from a man younger than 35 with type 1 diabetes. The specimen sequenced was naive CD4+ T cells from blood. The chain is built from TRBV7-2 and TRBJ2-1; possibly TRBD2 for D (5 bases). In DNA, the CDR3 is TGTGCCAGCAGCGCAAGCGGAAATGAGCAGTTCTTC. The encoded protein is CASSASGNEQFF. Variable domain in full (rest from reference TRBV7-2 and TRBJ2-1): GAGVSQSPSNKVTEKGKDVELRCDPISGHTALYWYRQSLGQGLEFLIYFQGNSAPDKSGLPSDRFSAERTGGSVSTLTIQRTQQEDSAVYLCASSASGNEQFFGPGTRLTVL.